These 10 T cell receptor beta chains originate from one sample sequenced in a study of blood T cell repertoires in COVID-19. Only in-frame clones appear in the TCRdb table, and some are missing; sequencing was by immunoSEQ multiplex PCR. The sample consists of over 200,000 clones, 75% to 90% of them appearing once. Sequencing used PBMCs or T cells enriched from blood (not recorded which). These TCRs come from a woman aged 25 to 39 who had been exposed to COVID-19.

V is TRBV29-1 and J is TRBJ1-5, with 8 bases aligning to TRBD1. J was trimmed by 3 bases and V by 4 bases; bases with no gene match: 2. The germline gives CDR1 SQVTM, CDR2 ANQGSEA. The CDR3 length is 13 residues. The CDR3 coding sequence is TGCAGCGTTGCCCAGGGGGCCAATCAGCCCCAGCATTTT. Translation gives CSVAQGANQPQHF. Combining the CDR3 with reference TRBV29-1 and TRBJ1-5 gives the whole variable domain SAVISQKPSRDICQRGTSLTIQCQVDSQVTMMFWYRQQPGQSLTLIATANQGSEATYESGFVIDKFPISRPNLTFSTLTVSNMSPEDSSIYLCSVAQGANQPQHFGDGTRLSIL.

This chain connects TRBV27 to TRBJ1-1; TRBD1 matches at 7 bases. Unmatched junction bases numbered 3, after V lost 6 bases and J lost 5 bases. CDR1 MNHEY and CDR2 SMNVEV come from the germline V gene (reference sequence). This CDR3 has 12 amino acids. The CDR3 DNA sequence: TGTGCCAGCAGGAAGGGGGCAACTGAAGCTTTCTTT. Amino acids: CASRKGATEAFF.

CDR3 in DNA: TGTGCCAGCAGTTTGCCGGCGGGACAGGGAGGGGAAAAACTGTTTTTT. Translating gives CASSLPAGQGGEKLFF. The V gene is TRBV28, the J gene TRBJ1-4; 9 bases are shared with TRBD1. The CDR3 runs to 16 residues. Germline-derived CDR1 and CDR2 are MDHEN and SYDVKM. V shed 3 bases and J 8 bases; nucleotides not matched to a gene: 10.

The rearrangement links TRBV30 to TRBJ1-5, with 9 nucleotides matching TRBD1. The CDR3 covers 13 residues. The junction had 3 bases not matched to a gene; V was cut back by 3 bases and J by 6 bases. The germline V gene has CDR1 GTSNPN and CDR2 SVGIG (reference sequence). The CDR3 bases are TGTGCCTGGAGCTTACAGGGGGCTCAGCCCCAGCATTTT. Its protein is CAWSLQGAQPQHF.

The chain links TRBV18 to TRBJ2-7; 8 bases align to TRBD1. V trimming: 2 bases; J trimming: 5 bases; junction bases outside the gene matches: 8. The germline V gene encodes CDR1 KGHSH and CDR2 LQKENI. CDR3 length: 15 amino acids. The CDR3 DNA is TGTGCCAGCTCACCAACGGACAGGGTGGGTAACGAGCAGTACTTC. It is translated as CASSPTDRVGNEQYF.

The chain joins TRBV2 to TRBJ2-5, with D uncertain. V lost 2 bases and J 2 bases, leaving 6 bases between the germline ends. CDR1 and CDR2 from the germline V gene are SNHLY and FYNNEI. The CDR3 extends over 13 amino acids. The CDR3 coding sequence is TGTGCCAGCAGTGAACTGCGTCAAGAGACCCAGTACTTC. This codes for CASSELRQETQYF.

The V call is TRBV12-3 or TRBV12-4, the J call TRBJ1-2, with D possibly matching TRBD1 (5 bases). The CDR3 runs 13 residues. Trimming removed 3 bases at V and 4 bases at J, with 9 bases between. The CDR3 bases are TGTGCCAGCAGTTTGGAGGGGCGCTATGGCTACACCTTC. It translates to CASSLEGRYGYTF.

This clone was observed a few times. The rearrangement joins TRBV5-6 to TRBJ1-5, with no clear D. Germline assignment: CDR1 SGHDT and CDR2 YYEEEE. V lost 2 bases to trimming and J lost 4 bases, with 4 bases between them. The CDR3 extends over 12 amino acids. CDR3 residues: CASSLLNQPQHF. CDR3 coding DNA: TGTGCCAGCAGCTTACTGAATCAGCCCCAGCATTTT.

This clone showed up just a few times. The genes are TRBV11-2 and TRBJ1-1; D ambiguous. Germline loops: CDR1 SGHAT, CDR2 FQNNGV. This CDR3 contains 13 residues. Trimming took off 5 bases at V and 8 bases at J, with 15 bases between the two ends. The CDR3 sequence: CASSLPSLSEAFF. CDR3 nucleotides: TGTGCCAGCAGCCTGCCATCACTATCAGAAGCTTTCTTT.

J is TRBJ2-7 and V is TRBV5-1; 9 nucleotides match TRBD1. V gave up 2 bases and J gave up 2 bases; unmatched junction bases: 2. The CDR3 has 14 residues. Germline V gene sequence: CDR1 SGHRS, CDR2 YFSETQ. Written as DNA, the CDR3 is TGCGCCAGCAGCTTACAGGGGGCACCCTACGAGCAGTACTTC. Amino acid sequence: CASSLQGAPYEQYF.